The sample holds a few counts of the clone carrying this TCR beta chain. Its antigen is not identified. This specimen comes from a study of T-cell memory formation after mild COVID-19. One entry per CDR3 protein results from TCRdb running MiXCR on the 5' RACE reads. This table has 470,000 or so distinct CDR3 sequences, 18% appearing once. General study points: Contracting CD8+ clones were enriched in EMRA, CD4+ mainly in CM and EM.

CDR1 is MNHEY and CDR2 is SVGAGI in the germline V gene. The CDR3 totals 15 residues. V lost 9 bases and J lost 0; bases outside the gene matches: 6. The chain combines TRBV6-5 with TRBJ2-2; the match to TRBD2 covers 8 bases. The clonotype originates from a young man who had mild COVID-19 (a few samples of this study predate the infection). Cell type and time point are not known. The sample was PBMCs or a T cell subset sorted from them (not recorded which). This CDR3 reads CASRRGASNTGELFF. CDR3 nucleotides: TGTGCCAGTCGGCGGGGGGCCTCGAACACCGGGGAGCTGTTTTTT.